This TCR beta chain emerged from a study of neurological immune-mediated disorders. Time point of the sample: longitudinal time-point 2. The team produced cDNA through 5'RACE using 10-nucleotide random UMIs. MiXCR was run by TCRdb on the 5' RACE reads, yielding one entry per CDR3 protein. The sample lists approximately 80,000 distinct CDR3 sequences; around 6% were seen once. Germline CDR1 reads SGHRS; CDR2 reads YFSETQ. V lost 1 base and J lost 4, with 5 bases in between. The CDR3 covers 13 residues. The study, taken as a whole, reports: The study found the most TCR clonal expansion in HTLV-1-associated myelopathy and the least in multiple sclerosis, below healthy controls. Phylogenetic analysis grouped 18 of 34 multiple sclerosis patients' repertoires together, suggesting a possible repertoire signature.

In this sample, this clonotype turned up many times. Its antigen remains unknown. The sequencing sample was made of PBMCs. This sequence joins TRBV5-1 and TRBJ2-2, with D unresolved. The source of this sequence is a woman aged 55 to 70 with multiple sclerosis. The chain's CDR3 is CASSLNPTGELFF. DNA for the CDR3: TGCGCCAGCAGCTTGAATCCCACCGGGGAGCTGTTTTTT.